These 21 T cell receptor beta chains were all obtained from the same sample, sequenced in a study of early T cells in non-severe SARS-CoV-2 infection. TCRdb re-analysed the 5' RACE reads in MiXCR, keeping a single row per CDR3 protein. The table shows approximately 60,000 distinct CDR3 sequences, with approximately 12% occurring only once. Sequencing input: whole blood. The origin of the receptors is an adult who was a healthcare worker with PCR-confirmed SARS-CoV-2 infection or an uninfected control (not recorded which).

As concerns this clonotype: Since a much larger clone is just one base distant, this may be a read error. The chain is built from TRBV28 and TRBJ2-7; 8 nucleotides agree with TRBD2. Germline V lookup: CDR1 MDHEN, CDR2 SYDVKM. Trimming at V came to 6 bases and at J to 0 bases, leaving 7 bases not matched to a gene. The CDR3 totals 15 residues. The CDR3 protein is CASSPTGLVSYEQYF. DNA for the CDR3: TGTGCCAGCAGCCCGACGGGACTAGTCTCCTACGAGCAGTACTTC. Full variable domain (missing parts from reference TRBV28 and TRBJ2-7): DVKVTQSSRYLVKRTGEKVFLECVQDMDHENMFWYRQDPGLGLRLIYFSYDVKMKEKGDIPEGYSVSREKKERFSLILESASTNQTSMYLCASSPTGLVSYEQYFGPGTRLTVT.

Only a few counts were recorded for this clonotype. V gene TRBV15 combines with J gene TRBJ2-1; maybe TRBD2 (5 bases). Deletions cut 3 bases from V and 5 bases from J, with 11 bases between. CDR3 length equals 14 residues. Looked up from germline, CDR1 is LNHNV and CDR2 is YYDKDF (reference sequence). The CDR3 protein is CATSSIYGDNEQFF. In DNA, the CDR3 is TGTGCCACCAGCAGTATCTACGGGGACAATGAGCAGTTCTTC.

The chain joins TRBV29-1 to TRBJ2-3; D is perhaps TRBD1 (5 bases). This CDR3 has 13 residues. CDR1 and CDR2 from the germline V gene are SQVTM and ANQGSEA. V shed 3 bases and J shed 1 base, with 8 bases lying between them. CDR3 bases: TGCAGCGTTGATCCGACAGGCACAGATACGCAGTATTTT. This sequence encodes CSVDPTGTDTQYF.

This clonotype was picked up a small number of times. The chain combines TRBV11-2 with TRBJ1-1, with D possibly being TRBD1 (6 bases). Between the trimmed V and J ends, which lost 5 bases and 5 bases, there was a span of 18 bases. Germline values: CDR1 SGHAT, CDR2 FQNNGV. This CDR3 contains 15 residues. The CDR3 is CASSPVRGAGTEAFF. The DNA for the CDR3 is TGTGCCAGCAGCCCAGTCCGGGGGGCAGGTACTGAAGCTTTCTTT.

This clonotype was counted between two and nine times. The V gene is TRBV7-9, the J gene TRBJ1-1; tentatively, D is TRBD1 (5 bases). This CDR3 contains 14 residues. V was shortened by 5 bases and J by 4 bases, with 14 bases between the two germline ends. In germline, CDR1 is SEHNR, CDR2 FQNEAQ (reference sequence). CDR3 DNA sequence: TGTGCCAGCAGCCAACAGCGGGGGGGCACTGAAGCTTTCTTT. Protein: CASSQQRGGTEAFF.

DNA for the CDR3: TGTGCCAGCAGTTTTAGGTCTAATGAAAAACTGTTTTTT. This translates into CASSFRSNEKLFF. The chain carries TRBV27 and TRBJ1-4; D not resolved. Germline CDR1 and CDR2: MNHEY and SMNVEV (reference sequence). The V end lost 3 bases, the J end lost 3 bases, and 5 bases lay between the germline ends. The CDR3 runs 13 residues.

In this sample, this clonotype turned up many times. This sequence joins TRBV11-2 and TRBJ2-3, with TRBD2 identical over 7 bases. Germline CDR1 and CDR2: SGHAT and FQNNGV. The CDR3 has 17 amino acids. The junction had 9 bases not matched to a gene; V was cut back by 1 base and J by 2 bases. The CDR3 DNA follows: TGTGCCAGCAGCTTAGGCCCAGCGGGGCGTCCCACAGATACGCAGTATTTT. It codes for CASSLGPAGRPTDTQYF.

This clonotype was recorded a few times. CDR3 loop: CASCGALRDGYTF. The CDR3, as DNA: TGTGCTAGTTGCGGGGCATTAAGGGATGGCTACACCTTC. The rearrangement joins TRBV12-5 to TRBJ1-2, with a weak D call TRBD1 (5 bases). Trimming took off 8 bases at V and 6 bases at J, with 16 bases between the two ends. Germline-derived CDR1 and CDR2 are LGHNT and FRNRAP. The CDR3 loop spans 13 amino acids.

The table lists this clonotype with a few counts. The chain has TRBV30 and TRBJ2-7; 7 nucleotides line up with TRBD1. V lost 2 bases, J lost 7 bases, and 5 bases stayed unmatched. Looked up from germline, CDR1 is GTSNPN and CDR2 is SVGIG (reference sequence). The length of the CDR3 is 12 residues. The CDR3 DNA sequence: TGTGCCTGGAGTCGGAACAGGGGTGAGCAGTACTTC. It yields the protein CAWSRNRGEQYF.

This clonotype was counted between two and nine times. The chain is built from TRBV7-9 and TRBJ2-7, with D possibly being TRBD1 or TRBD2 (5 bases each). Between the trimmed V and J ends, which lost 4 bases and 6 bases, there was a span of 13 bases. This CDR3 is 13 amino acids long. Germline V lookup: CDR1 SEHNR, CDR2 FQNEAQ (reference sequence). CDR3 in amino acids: CASSSGLVGEQYF. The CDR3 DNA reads TGTGCCAGCAGCTCGGGGCTGGTCGGCGAGCAGTACTTC.

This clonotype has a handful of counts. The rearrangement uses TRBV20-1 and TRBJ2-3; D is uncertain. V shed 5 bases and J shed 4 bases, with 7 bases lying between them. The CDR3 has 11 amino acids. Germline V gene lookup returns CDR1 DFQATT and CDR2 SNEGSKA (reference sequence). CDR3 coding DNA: TGCAGTGCTCTTTTGTCAGATACGCAGTATTTT. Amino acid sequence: CSALLSDTQYF.

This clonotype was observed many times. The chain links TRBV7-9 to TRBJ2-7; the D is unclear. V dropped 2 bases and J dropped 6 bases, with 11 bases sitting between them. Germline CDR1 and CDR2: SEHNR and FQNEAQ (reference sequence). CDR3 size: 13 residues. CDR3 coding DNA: TGTGCCAGCAGCTTACCCCCGGGTAGCGAGCAGTACTTC. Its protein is CASSLPPGSEQYF.

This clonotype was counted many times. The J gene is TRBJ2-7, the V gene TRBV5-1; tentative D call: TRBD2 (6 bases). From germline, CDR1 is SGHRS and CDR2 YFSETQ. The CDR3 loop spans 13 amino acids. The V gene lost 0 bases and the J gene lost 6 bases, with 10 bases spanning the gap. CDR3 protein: CASSLASGGEQYF. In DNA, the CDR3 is TGCGCCAGCAGCTTGGCTTCCGGGGGCGAGCAGTACTTC. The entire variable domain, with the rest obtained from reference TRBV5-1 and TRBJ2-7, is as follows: KAGVTQTPRYLIKTRGQQVTLSCSPISGHRSVSWYQQTPGQGLQFLFEYFSETQRNKGNFPGRFSGRQFSNSRSEMNVSTLELGDSALYLCASSLASGGEQYFGPGTRLTVT.

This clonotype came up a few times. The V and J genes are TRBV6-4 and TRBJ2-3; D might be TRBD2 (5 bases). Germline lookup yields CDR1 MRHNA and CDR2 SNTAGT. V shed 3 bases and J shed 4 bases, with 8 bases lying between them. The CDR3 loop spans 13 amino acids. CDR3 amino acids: CASSEGAPDTQYF. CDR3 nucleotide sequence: TGTGCCAGCAGTGAGGGAGCACCAGATACGCAGTATTTT.

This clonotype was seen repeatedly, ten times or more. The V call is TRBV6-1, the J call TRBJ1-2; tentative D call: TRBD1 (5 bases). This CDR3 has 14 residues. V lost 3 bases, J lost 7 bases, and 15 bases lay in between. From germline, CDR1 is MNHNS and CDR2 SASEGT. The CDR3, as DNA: TGTGCCAGCAGTGAGAGGTCCAGGGTGTTTGGCTACACCTTC. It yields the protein CASSERSRVFGYTF.

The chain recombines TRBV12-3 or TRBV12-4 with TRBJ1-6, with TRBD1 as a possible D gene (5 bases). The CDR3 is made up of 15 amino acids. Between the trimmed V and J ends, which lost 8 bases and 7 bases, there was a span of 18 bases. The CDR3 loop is CASSRGSAGNSPLHF. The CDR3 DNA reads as TGTGCCAGCTCTAGGGGATCGGCGGGGAATTCACCCCTCCACTTT.

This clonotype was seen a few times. The CDR3 sequence: CSARSTVPNTRDQPQHF. CDR3 DNA: TGCAGTGCTAGATCAACCGTGCCAAACACGCGGGATCAGCCCCAGCATTTT. This chain uses TRBV20-1 with TRBJ1-5; D remains unclear. V dropped 2 bases and J dropped 5 bases, with 22 bases sitting between them. The CDR3 is made up of 17 amino acids. The germline V gene has CDR1 DFQATT and CDR2 SNEGSKA (reference sequence).

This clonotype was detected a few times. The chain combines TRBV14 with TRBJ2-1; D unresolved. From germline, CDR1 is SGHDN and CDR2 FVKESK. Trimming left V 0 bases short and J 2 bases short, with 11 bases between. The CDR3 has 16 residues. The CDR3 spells CASSQEGWLAYNEQFF. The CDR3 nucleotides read TGTGCCAGCAGCCAAGAAGGGTGGCTCGCCTACAATGAGCAGTTCTTC.

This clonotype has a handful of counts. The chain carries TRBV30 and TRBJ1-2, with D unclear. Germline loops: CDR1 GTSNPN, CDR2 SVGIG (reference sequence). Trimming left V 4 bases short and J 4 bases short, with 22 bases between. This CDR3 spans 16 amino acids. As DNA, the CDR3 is TGTGCCTGGACCTCCAGTCGGGGTTCAACAGCCTATGGCTACACCTTC. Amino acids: CAWTSSRGSTAYGYTF.

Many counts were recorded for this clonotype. The CDR3 reads CASSQTRGRNEQFF. The CDR3 DNA reads TGCGCCAGCAGCCAAACCAGGGGTCGGAATGAGCAGTTCTTC. This chain uses TRBV4-1 with TRBJ2-1; D may be TRBD1 (6 bases). This CDR3 has 14 amino acids. Germline V gene lookup returns CDR1 MGHRA and CDR2 YSYEKL. Trimming stripped 2 bases from V and 7 bases from J, with 12 bases between.

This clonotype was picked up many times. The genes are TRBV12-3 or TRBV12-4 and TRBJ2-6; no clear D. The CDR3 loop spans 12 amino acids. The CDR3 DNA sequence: TGTGGGTGTGGGGCTGGGGCCAACGTCCTGACTTTC. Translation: CGCGAGANVLTF.